Below, 11 T cell receptor beta chains from the same sample are listed, as sequenced in a study of shared T cell receptors in the human thymus. Generated by immunoSEQ multiplex PCR, the TCRdb table keeps only in-frame clones and is missing some. The top ten clones hold around 0.0099% of a sample with hundreds of thousands of clones, around 87% of them seen once. The sample also formed part of further work on human thymus T cells.

Sequenced sample: thymocytes. The receptors stem from a boy less than two years old with a congenital heart defect.

The genes are TRBV7-2 and TRBJ2-7; D might be TRBD1 (6 bases). The CDR3 runs to 15 residues. Germline assignment: CDR1 SGHTA and CDR2 FQGNSA. V was trimmed by 1 base and J by 2 bases, leaving 12 bases between them. The CDR3 spells CASSLEGVSAYEQYF. Written as DNA, the CDR3 is TGTGCCAGCAGCTTAGAGGGGGTAAGCGCCTACGAGCAGTACTTC.

This clone was counted a single time. CDR3 DNA sequence: TGTGCCAGCAGCCTCCGGACTAGCGGCTACGAGCAGTACTTC. Translated, it gives CASSLRTSGYEQYF. The chain has TRBV11-2 and TRBJ2-7, with TRBD2 identical over 10 bases. The CDR3 sequence is 14 residues long. V lost 5 bases, J lost 3 bases, and 4 bases stayed unmatched. Germline V gives CDR1 SGHAT, CDR2 FQNNGV.

The rearrangement uses TRBV30 and TRBJ1-2; D possibly corresponds to TRBD1 (6 bases). The CDR3 sequence is 15 residues long. Germline V lookup: CDR1 GTSNPN, CDR2 SVGIG (reference sequence). Trimming stripped 5 bases from V and 2 bases from J, with 18 bases between. Written as DNA, the CDR3 is TGTGCCTGGGGTTTCTGGGGGGGCAGGAACTATGGCTACACCTTC. Translating gives CAWGFWGGRNYGYTF.

The rearrangement uses TRBV7-6 and TRBJ2-7; 8 bases align to TRBD2. The CDR3 is made up of 13 amino acids. Trimming cost V 7 bases and J 5 bases; bases outside gene matches: 7. The germline CDR1 and CDR2 sequences are SGHVS and FNYEAQ. The CDR3 loop is CASTGGAGHEQYF. CDR3 coding DNA: TGTGCCAGCACCGGGGGGGCCGGGCACGAGCAGTACTTC.

The chain joins TRBV27 to TRBJ2-3, with TRBD2 identical over 8 bases. Unmatched junction bases numbered 13, after V lost 8 bases and J lost 0 bases. The CDR3 is 17 amino acids. Looked up from germline, CDR1 is MNHEY and CDR2 is SMNVEV (reference sequence). DNA of the CDR3: TGTGCCAGCCTCTCGAACCTTTCTAGCGGGAGCACAGATACGCAGTATTTT. Encoded protein: CASLSNLSSGSTDTQYF.

The rearrangement uses TRBV7-9 and TRBJ2-7, with 8 bases aligning to TRBD2. The CDR3 has 14 amino acids. Trimming at V came to 5 bases and at J to 5 bases, leaving 8 bases not matched to a gene. From germline, CDR1 is SEHNR and CDR2 FQNEAQ (reference sequence). CDR3 in amino acids: CASSISGNGDEQYF. Here the CDR3 DNA reads TGTGCCAGCAGCATTAGCGGGAACGGCGACGAGCAGTACTTC.

This chain connects TRBV2 to TRBJ2-5; TRBD2 aligns across 7 bases. CDR1 and CDR2 (germline): SNHLY, FYNNEI. The CDR3 spans 18 residues. V trimming: 6 bases; J trimming: 7 bases; junction bases outside the gene matches: 23. Here the CDR3 reads CASRDVGERGKPRATQYF. CDR3 DNA sequence: TGTGCCAGCAGGGACGTAGGGGAGCGGGGAAAACCAAGAGCGACCCAGTACTTC.

This clone was recorded once. The chain has TRBV15 and TRBJ2-6; D remains unclear. V was clipped by 8 bases and J by 0 bases, with 11 bases between them. CDR3 length equals 15 residues. Germline V gene sequence: CDR1 LNHNV, CDR2 YYDKDF (reference sequence). As DNA, the CDR3 is TGTGCCACCCGAGGAGAAGACTCTGGGGCCAACGTCCTGACTTTC. Translated, it gives CATRGEDSGANVLTF.

This clone has a single count. This chain links TRBV28 with TRBJ1-2, with 9 bases that match TRBD1. Germline V lookup: CDR1 MDHEN, CDR2 SYDVKM. The J segment lost 7 bases and the V segment lost 5 bases, leaving 8 bases of the junction unmatched. The CDR3 consists of 14 residues. The DNA of the CDR3 is TGTGCCAGCAGTCGAGGACAGGGGAAGTGTGGCTACACCTTC. Protein product: CASSRGQGKCGYTF.

The chain uses TRBV10-3 and TRBJ1-3; D is perhaps TRBD1 (6 bases). CDR3 length: 15 residues. Germline values: CDR1 ENHRY, CDR2 SYGVKD. V was trimmed by 2 bases and J by 5 bases, leaving 13 bases between them. Here the CDR3 reads CAISETTGCRNTIYF. The CDR3 DNA sequence: TGTGCCATCAGTGAGACAACAGGGTGCCGAAACACCATATATTTT.

The rearrangement links TRBV5-4 to TRBJ2-5; 7 positions agree with TRBD1. The CDR3 extends over 16 amino acids. V gave up 6 bases and J gave up 0 bases; unmatched junction bases: 11. CDR1 SGHNT and CDR2 YYREEE come from the germline V gene (reference sequence). CDR3 residues: CASTPPRQGDQETQYF. The CDR3 nucleotides are TGTGCCAGCACCCCACCTAGACAGGGTGACCAAGAGACCCAGTACTTC.